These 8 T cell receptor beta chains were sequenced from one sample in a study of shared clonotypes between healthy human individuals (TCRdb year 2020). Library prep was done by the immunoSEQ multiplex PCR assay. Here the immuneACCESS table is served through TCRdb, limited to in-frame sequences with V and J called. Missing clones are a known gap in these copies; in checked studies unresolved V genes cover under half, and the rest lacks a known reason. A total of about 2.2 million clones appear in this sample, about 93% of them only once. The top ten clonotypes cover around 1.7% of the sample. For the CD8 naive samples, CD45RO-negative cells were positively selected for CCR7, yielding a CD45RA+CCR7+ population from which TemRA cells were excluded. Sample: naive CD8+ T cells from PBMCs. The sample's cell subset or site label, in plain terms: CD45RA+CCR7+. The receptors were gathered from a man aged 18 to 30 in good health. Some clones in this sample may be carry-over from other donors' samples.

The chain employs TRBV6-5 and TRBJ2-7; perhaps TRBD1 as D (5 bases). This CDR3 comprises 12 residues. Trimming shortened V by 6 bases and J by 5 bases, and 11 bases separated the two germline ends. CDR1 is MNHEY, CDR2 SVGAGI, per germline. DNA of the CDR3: TGTGCCAGCAGGTCAGGGAACGACGAGCAGTACTTC. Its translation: CASRSGNDEQYF.

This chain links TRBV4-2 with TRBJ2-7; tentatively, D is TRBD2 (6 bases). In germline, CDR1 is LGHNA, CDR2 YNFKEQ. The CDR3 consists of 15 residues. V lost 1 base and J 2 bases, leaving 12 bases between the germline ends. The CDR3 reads CASSQGDSTPYEQYF. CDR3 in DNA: TGTGCCAGCAGCCAAGGGGACTCCACTCCCTACGAGCAGTACTTC.

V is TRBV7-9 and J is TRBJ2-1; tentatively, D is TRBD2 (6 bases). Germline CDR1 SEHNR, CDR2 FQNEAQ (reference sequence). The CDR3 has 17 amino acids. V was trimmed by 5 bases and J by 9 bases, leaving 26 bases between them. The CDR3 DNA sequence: TGTGCCAGCAGCCATAGTGGGGGGATAAGACTCGTGGGTGAGCAGTTCTTC. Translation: CASSHSGGIRLVGEQFF. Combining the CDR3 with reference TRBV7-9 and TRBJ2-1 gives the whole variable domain DTGVSQNPRHKITKRGQNVTFRCDPISEHNRLYWYRQTLGQGPEFLTYFQNEAQLEKSRLLSDRFSAERPKGSFSTLEIQRTEQGDSAMYLCASSHSGGIRLVGEQFFGPGTRLTVL.

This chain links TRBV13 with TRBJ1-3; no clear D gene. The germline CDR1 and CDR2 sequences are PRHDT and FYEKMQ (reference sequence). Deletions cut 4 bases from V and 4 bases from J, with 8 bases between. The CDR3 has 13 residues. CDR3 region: CASSWGSGNTIYF. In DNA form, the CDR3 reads TGTGCCAGCAGCTGGGGATCAGGAAACACCATATATTTT.

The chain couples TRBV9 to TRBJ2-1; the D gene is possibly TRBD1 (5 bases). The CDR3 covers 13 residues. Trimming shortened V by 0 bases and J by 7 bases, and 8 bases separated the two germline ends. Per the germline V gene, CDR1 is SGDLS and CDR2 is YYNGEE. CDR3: CASSVGTINEQFF. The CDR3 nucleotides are TGTGCCAGCAGCGTAGGGACAATTAATGAGCAGTTCTTC.

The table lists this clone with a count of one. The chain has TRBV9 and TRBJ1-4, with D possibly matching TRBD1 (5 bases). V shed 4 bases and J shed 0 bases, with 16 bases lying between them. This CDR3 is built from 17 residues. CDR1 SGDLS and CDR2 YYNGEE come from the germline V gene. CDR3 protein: CASSRLGRPATNEKLFF. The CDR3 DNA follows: TGTGCCAGCAGCCGGTTGGGGCGACCAGCAACTAATGAAAAACTGTTTTTT.

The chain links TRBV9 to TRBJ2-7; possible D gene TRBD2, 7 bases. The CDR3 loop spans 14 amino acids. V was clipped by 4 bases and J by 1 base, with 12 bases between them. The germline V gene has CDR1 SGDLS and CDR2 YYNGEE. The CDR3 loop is CASSQGRASYEQYF. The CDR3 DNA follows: TGTGCCAGCAGCCAGGGGAGGGCATCCTACGAGCAGTACTTC.

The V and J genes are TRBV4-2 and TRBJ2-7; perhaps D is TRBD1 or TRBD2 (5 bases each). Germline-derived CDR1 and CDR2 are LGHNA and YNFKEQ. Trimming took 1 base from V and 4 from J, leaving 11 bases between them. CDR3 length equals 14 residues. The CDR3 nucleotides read TGTGCCAGCAGCCAAGCGGGACCGACGTACGAGCAGTACTTC. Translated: CASSQAGPTYEQYF.